The 29 T cell receptor beta chains given below trace back to one sample, sequenced in a study of technical replicates of blood from a handful of donors. Measured with immunoSEQ multiplex PCR; TCRdb has only the in-frame clones, and not every one. The repertoire holds about 83,000 clones, with roughly 96% as singletons. Sequencing used T cells isolated from PBMCs. The receptors derive from a human donor in good health.

The chain links TRBV5-5 to TRBJ2-6; D ambiguous. The CDR3 totals 16 residues. Trimming pared 1 base from V and 0 bases from J, leaving 8 bases between. Germline-derived CDR1 and CDR2 are SGHKS and YYEKEE (reference sequence). The CDR3, as DNA: TGTGCCAGCAGCTTGACCGTCAGCTCTGGGGCCAACGTCCTGACTTTC. It specifies CASSLTVSSGANVLTF.

The V and J genes are TRBV7-9 and TRBJ1-4, with 9 bases that match TRBD1. V shed 7 bases, J shed 5 bases, and the junction held 5 bases outside the gene matches. The V gene's germline CDR1 is SEHNR and CDR2 FQNEAQ (reference sequence). The CDR3 loop spans 14 amino acids. CDR3 DNA sequence: TGTGCCAGCAAAGACAGGGGGGAGAATGAAAAACTGTTTTTT. Encoded protein: CASKDRGENEKLFF. The full variable domain, with the rest looked up from reference TRBV7-9 and TRBJ1-4, is DTGVSQNPRHKITKRGQNVTFRCDPISEHNRLYWYRQTLGQGPEFLTYFQNEAQLEKSRLLSDRFSAERPKGSFSTLEIQRTEQGDSAMYLCASKDRGENEKLFFGSGTQLSVL.

This sequence joins TRBV13 and TRBJ1-1; D is ambiguous. V lost 5 bases and J lost 5, with 9 bases in between. This CDR3 is 12 amino acids long. Germline loops: CDR1 PRHDT, CDR2 FYEKMQ (reference sequence). The CDR3 sequence: CASSRGWTEAFF. The CDR3 nucleotides are TGTGCCAGCAGCCGGGGTTGGACTGAAGCTTTCTTT.

The rearrangement joins TRBV13 to TRBJ2-1; TRBD2 matches at 8 bases. Trimming at V came to 0 bases and at J to 3 bases, leaving 1 base not matched to a gene. Germline V lookup: CDR1 PRHDT, CDR2 FYEKMQ (reference sequence). The CDR3 covers 15 residues. CDR3 protein: CASSLGSGSYNEQFF. CDR3 DNA sequence: TGTGCCAGCAGCTTAGGCAGCGGGAGCTACAATGAGCAGTTCTTC. Full variable domain (missing parts from reference TRBV13 and TRBJ2-1): AAGVIQSPRHLIKEKRETATLKCYPIPRHDTVYWYQQGPGQDPQFLISFYEKMQSDKGSIPDRFSAQQFSDYHSELNMSSLELGDSALYFCASSLGSGSYNEQFFGPGTRLTVL.

The chain carries TRBV5-8 and TRBJ2-1; the D gene is possibly TRBD1 (5 bases). CDR1 SGHTS and CDR2 YDEGEE come from the germline V gene. Trimming took 2 bases from V and 2 from J, leaving 11 bases between them. CDR3 length equals 15 residues. CDR3 bases: TGTGCCAGCAGCTTAGGGGATTTTACCTACAATGAGCAGTTCTTC. Translated, it gives CASSLGDFTYNEQFF.

This chain links TRBV7-9 with TRBJ1-2, with TRBD1 matching over 8 bases. This CDR3 is built from 13 residues. With V trimmed by 8 bases and J by 4 bases, 6 bases remained unmatched. Germline V gives CDR1 SEHNR, CDR2 FQNEAQ (reference sequence). In DNA form, the CDR3 reads TGTGCCAGCGCACGACAGGGGATCTATGGCTACACCTTC. Its translation: CASARQGIYGYTF.

The J gene is TRBJ2-6, the V gene TRBV5-6, with a possible D match to TRBD1 (6 bases). The CDR3 spans 19 residues. V was trimmed by 0 bases and J by 3 bases, leaving 19 bases between them. Germline values: CDR1 SGHDT, CDR2 YYEEEE. The CDR3 loop is CASSLVGVGASDGANVLTF. CDR3 DNA sequence: TGTGCCAGCAGCTTGGTTGGTGTGGGGGCCTCGGATGGGGCCAACGTCCTGACTTTC.

This chain joins TRBV9 and TRBJ2-3; 8 positions match TRBD2. CDR3 length: 14 amino acids. The germline V gene has CDR1 SGDLS and CDR2 YYNGEE. Losses at the gene ends were 5 bases for V and 5 bases for J; bases not matched to a gene: 7. The CDR3 bases are TGTGCCAGCAGTGCGGACGGGGGGGGAGATACGCAGTATTTT. Its protein is CASSADGGGDTQYF.

CDR3 region: CASSPQAGAFYNEQFF. CDR3 coding DNA: TGTGCCAGTAGCCCACAGGCGGGAGCTTTCTACAATGAGCAGTTCTTC. The genes are TRBV19 and TRBJ2-1, with 7 nucleotides matching TRBD2. Germline-derived CDR1 and CDR2 are LNHDA and SQIVND (reference sequence). Trimming took 6 bases from V and 3 from J; bases not matched to a gene: 11. The CDR3 spans 16 residues.

This sequence joins TRBV4-2 and TRBJ2-3; D is undetermined. The CDR3 has 18 amino acids. V lost 0 bases and J lost 4, with 20 bases in between. Germline V gene lookup returns CDR1 LGHNA and CDR2 YNFKEQ. The CDR3 sequence is CASSQDPQFAEFSDTQYF. The DNA for the CDR3 is TGTGCCAGCAGCCAAGATCCTCAGTTTGCGGAGTTTTCAGATACGCAGTATTTT.

This chain uses TRBV9 with TRBJ1-3; 7 nucleotides match TRBD1. CDR1 and CDR2 from the germline V gene are SGDLS and YYNGEE. V was pared by 2 bases and J by 8 bases, with 4 bases of the junction left unmatched. The CDR3 covers 13 residues. The CDR3 spells CASSVRGGDTIYF. The CDR3 region has the DNA TGTGCCAGCAGCGTCAGAGGGGGCGACACCATATATTTT.

This chain links TRBV19 with TRBJ1-2; 10 nucleotides agree with TRBD1. The CDR3 has 15 amino acids. V dropped 6 bases and J dropped 6; count of bases not matched to a gene: 10. Germline V gene lookup returns CDR1 LNHDA and CDR2 SQIVND (reference sequence). The CDR3 spells CASRWGPGQGNGYTF. CDR3 DNA: TGTGCCAGTAGATGGGGGCCGGGACAGGGGAATGGCTACACCTTC. The whole variable domain, filled in from reference TRBV19 and TRBJ1-2, reads DGGITQSPKYLFRKEGQNVTLSCEQNLNHDAMYWYRQDPGQGLRLIYYSQIVNDFQKGDIAEGYSVSREKKESFPLTVTSAQKNPTAFYLCASRWGPGQGNGYTFGSGTRLTVV.

The DNA for the CDR3 is TGTGCCAGCAGCCAAGATTCGTTCGGGGGATTATCAGCTTTCTTT. Protein product: CASSQDSFGGLSAFF. The chain uses TRBV4-2 and TRBJ1-1; D perhaps matches TRBD1 (5 bases). The V end was cut by 0 bases, the J end by 10 bases, with 18 bases between. CDR3 length equals 15 residues. Germline assignment: CDR1 LGHNA and CDR2 YNFKEQ.

This chain connects TRBV2 to TRBJ2-5; 8 bases are shared with TRBD2. The CDR3 length is 16 residues. The germline V gene has CDR1 SNHLY and CDR2 FYNNEI. The V and J ends lost 2 bases and 3 bases, in that order; junction bases with no gene match: 8. The CDR3 protein is CASSESYLSGEETQYF. The CDR3 region has the DNA TGTGCCAGCAGTGAATCCTACCTTAGCGGGGAAGAGACCCAGTACTTC.

This clone was detected only once. This chain connects TRBV29-1 to TRBJ2-7; maybe TRBD2 (5 bases). V lost 3 bases to trimming and J lost 3 bases, with 9 bases between them. Per the germline V gene, CDR1 is SQVTM and CDR2 is ANQGSEA. This CDR3 has 12 amino acids. The CDR3 region has the DNA TGCAGCGTTGAGGGTAGCGACTACGAGCAGTACTTC. Its translation is CSVEGSDYEQYF.

The V call is TRBV2, the J call TRBJ1-1; D not resolved. V was shortened by 8 bases and J by 3 bases, with 19 bases between the two germline ends. The germline gives CDR1 SNHLY, CDR2 FYNNEI. CDR3 size: 15 residues. CDR3 DNA sequence: TGTGCCAGCGTCCAGAGCCTACTAAATGACACTGAAGCTTTCTTT. Protein product: CASVQSLLNDTEAFF. The whole variable domain, remainder taken from reference TRBV2 and TRBJ1-1, is EPEVTQTPSHQVTQMGQEVILRCVPISNHLYFYWYRQILGQKVEFLVSFYNNEISEKSEIFDDQFSVERPDGSNFTLKIRSTKLEDSAMYFCASVQSLLNDTEAFFGQGTRLTVV.

This chain joins TRBV6-5 and TRBJ2-7; 9 bases fit TRBD2. Germline V CDR1 and CDR2: MNHEY, SVGAGI. CDR3 size: 16 residues. V lost 0 bases and J lost 7; bases outside the gene matches: 10. The CDR3 region is CASSYSVLAGEYEQYF. The CDR3 DNA reads TGTGCCAGCAGTTACTCGGTTTTAGCGGGAGAATATGAGCAGTACTTC.

The chain is built from TRBV11-2 and TRBJ1-1; possibly TRBD1 for D (6 bases). This CDR3 is built from 15 residues. Trimming left V 1 base short and J 4 bases short, with 13 bases between. Germline CDR1 SGHAT, CDR2 FQNNGV. Here the CDR3 DNA reads TGTGCCAGCAGCTTAGGTGACGGACAGATCACTGAAGCTTTCTTT. Its translation: CASSLGDGQITEAFF.

The chain links TRBV21-1 to TRBJ2-5; the table names TRBD1, a call not compared with the DNA. TRBV21-1 is given as a pseudogene. The CDR3 totals 15 residues. CDR3 in amino acids: CASSKELGQRQTQYF. CDR3 nucleotides: TGTGCCAGCAGCAAAGAGTTGGGACAGCGTCAGACCCAGTACTTC.

V and J are TRBV15 and TRBJ1-2, with 8 bases matching TRBD1. From germline, CDR1 is LNHNV and CDR2 YYDKDF (reference sequence). The junction had 7 bases not matched to a gene; V was cut back by 0 bases and J by 10 bases. The CDR3 runs 14 residues. In nucleotides, the CDR3 is TGTGCCACCAGCAGAGATCTAACAGGGGGGATCTACACCTTC. The encoded protein is CATSRDLTGGIYTF.

In its sample, this clone was seen once. The J gene is TRBJ1-2, the V gene TRBV6-1; 7 bases fit TRBD1. The CDR3 runs 15 residues. The trim removed 0 bases at V and 8 bases at J, leaving 9 bases unmatched. Germline loops: CDR1 MNHNS, CDR2 SASEGT. CDR3: CASSEALAGGRGYTF. The DNA for the CDR3 is TGTGCCAGCAGTGAAGCGCTGGCAGGGGGTAGAGGCTACACCTTC.

This clone was observed a handful of times. The rearrangement joins TRBV5-6 to TRBJ1-1, with D perhaps TRBD1 (6 bases). Germline assignment: CDR1 SGHDT and CDR2 YYEEEE. CDR3 length: 13 amino acids. Trimming removed 4 bases at V and 8 bases at J, with 15 bases between. The CDR3 nucleotides are TGTGCCAGCAGCCCGTGGACAGTACTCGAAGCTTTCTTT. As protein: CASSPWTVLEAFF.

The V gene is TRBV5-1, the J gene TRBJ1-3, with no clear D. CDR1 and CDR2 from the germline V gene are SGHRS and YFSETQ. The V end lost 1 base, the J end lost 4 bases, and 9 bases lay between the germline ends. The CDR3 sequence is 14 residues long. The CDR3 is CASSLKEWGNTIYF. Written as DNA, the CDR3 is TGCGCCAGCAGCTTGAAAGAGTGGGGAAACACCATATATTTT.

The gene calls are TRBV28 and TRBJ2-1; the D gene is possibly TRBD1 (6 bases). The CDR3 sequence is 13 residues long. Germline CDR1 MDHEN, CDR2 SYDVKM. Trimming stripped 4 bases from V and 9 bases from J, with 13 bases between. The DNA for the CDR3 is TGTGCCAGCAGTTCTCAGGGGTTGGGTGAGCAGTTCTTC. This sequence encodes CASSSQGLGEQFF.

The chain is built from TRBV30 and TRBJ1-5; TRBD1 might be the D (6 bases). V lost 3 bases and J lost 5, with 11 bases in between. Germline CDR1 reads GTSNPN; CDR2 reads SVGIG (reference sequence). This CDR3 is built from 13 residues. CDR3 DNA: TGTGCCTGGAGAAAGGACAGCGATCAGCCCCAGCATTTT. This codes for CAWRKDSDQPQHF.

The CDR3 region is CASRSFDREIEKLFF. The CDR3 coding sequence is TGTGCCAGCAGATCCTTCGACAGGGAGATTGAAAAACTGTTTTTT. The chain links TRBV6-1 to TRBJ1-4; 7 bases match TRBD1. This CDR3 is built from 15 residues. CDR1 and CDR2 (germline): MNHNS, SASEGT. V lost 6 bases to trimming and J lost 7 bases; unmatched junction nucleotides: 11.

The V and J genes are TRBV7-9 and TRBJ1-1; no definite D call. CDR3 length: 12 amino acids. V was clipped by 5 bases and J by 10 bases, with 14 bases between them. CDR1 SEHNR and CDR2 FQNEAQ come from the germline V gene (reference sequence). The CDR3 DNA is TGTGCCAGCAGCCAGAGCGAGATTCTAGCTTTCTTT. This codes for CASSQSEILAFF.

The chain couples TRBV5-4 to TRBJ2-7; D is uncertain. Trimming left V 0 bases short and J 3 bases short, with 4 bases between. The CDR3 runs 12 residues. In germline, CDR1 is SGHNT, CDR2 YYREEE (reference sequence). In DNA, the CDR3 is TGTGCCAGCAGCTTGGGTATCTACGAGCAGTACTTC. This gives the protein CASSLGIYEQYF. Full variable domain (missing parts from reference TRBV5-4 and TRBJ2-7): ETGVTQSPTHLIKTRGQQVTLRCSSQSGHNTVSWYQQALGQGPQFIFQYYREEENGRGNFPPRFSGLQFPNYSSELNVNALELDDSALYLCASSLGIYEQYFGPGTRLTVT.

The V and J genes are TRBV14 and TRBJ2-5; TRBD2 is a possible D gene (6 bases). Germline lookup yields CDR1 SGHDN and CDR2 FVKESK. Trimming pared 2 bases from V and 2 bases from J, leaving 24 bases between. There are 19 residues in the CDR3. CDR3 DNA sequence: TGTGCCAGCAGCCAAAGAGGAGGGAGAGTGGGTTTTACTCAAGAGACCCAGTACTTC. This gives the protein CASSQRGGRVGFTQETQYF.